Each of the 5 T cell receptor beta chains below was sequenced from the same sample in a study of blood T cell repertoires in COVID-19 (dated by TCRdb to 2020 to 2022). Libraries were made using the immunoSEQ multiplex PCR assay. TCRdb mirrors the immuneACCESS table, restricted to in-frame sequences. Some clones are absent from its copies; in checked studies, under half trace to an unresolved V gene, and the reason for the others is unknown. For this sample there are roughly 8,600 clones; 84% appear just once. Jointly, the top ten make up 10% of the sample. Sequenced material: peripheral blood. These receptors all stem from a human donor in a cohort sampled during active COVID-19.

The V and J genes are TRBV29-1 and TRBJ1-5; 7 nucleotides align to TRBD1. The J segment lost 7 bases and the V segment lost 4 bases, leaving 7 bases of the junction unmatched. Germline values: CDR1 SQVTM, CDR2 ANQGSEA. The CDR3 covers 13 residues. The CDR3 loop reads CSVGGTAGQPQHF. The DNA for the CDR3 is TGCAGCGTTGGGGGGACAGCCGGACAGCCCCAGCATTTT.

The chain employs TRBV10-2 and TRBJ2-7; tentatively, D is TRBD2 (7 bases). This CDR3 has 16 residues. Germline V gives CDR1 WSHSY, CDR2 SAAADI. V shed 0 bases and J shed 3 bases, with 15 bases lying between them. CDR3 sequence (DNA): TGCGCCAGCAGTGAGTCTGGGGGGGCCGGTAACTACGAGCAGTACTTC. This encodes CASSESGGAGNYEQYF.

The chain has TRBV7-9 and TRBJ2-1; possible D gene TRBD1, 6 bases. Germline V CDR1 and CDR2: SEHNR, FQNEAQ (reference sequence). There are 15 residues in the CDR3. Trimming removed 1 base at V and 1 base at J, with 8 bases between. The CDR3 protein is CASSLDRVSYNEQFF. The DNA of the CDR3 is TGTGCCAGCAGCTTAGACAGGGTGTCCTACAATGAGCAGTTCTTC.

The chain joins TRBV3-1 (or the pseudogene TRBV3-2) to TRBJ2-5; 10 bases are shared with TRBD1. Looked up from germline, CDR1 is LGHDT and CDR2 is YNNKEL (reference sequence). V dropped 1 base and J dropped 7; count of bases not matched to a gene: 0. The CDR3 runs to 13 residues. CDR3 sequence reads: CASSQGTGGTQYF. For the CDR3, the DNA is TGTGCCAGCAGCCAAGGGACAGGGGGGACCCAGTACTTC.

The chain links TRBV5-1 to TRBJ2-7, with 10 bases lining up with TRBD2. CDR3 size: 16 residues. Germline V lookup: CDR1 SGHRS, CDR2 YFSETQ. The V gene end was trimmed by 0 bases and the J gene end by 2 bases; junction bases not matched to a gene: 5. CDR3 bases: TGCGCCAGCAGCTTGGGCGGGACTAGCGCTACCTACGAGCAGTACTTC. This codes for CASSLGGTSATYEQYF.